A selection of T cell receptor beta chains follows, all from one sample in a study of beta chain features in type 1 diabetes. TCRdb's table, derived via immunoSEQ multiplex PCR, lists solely in-frame clones and lacks some. Of about 650,000 clones in the sample, 9.5% to 15% were seen once. Sequenced material: naive CD4+ T cells from blood. These receptor sequences come from a man aged 30 to 45 with type 1 diabetes. Each CDR3 is given with its conserved first and last residue. A D gene is named only where the DNA matches it firmly. Part of the rows lack a size; the others show once, few, many or a class for expanded clones.

clone_size,d_call,j_call,v_call,cdr3_aa,cdr3_nt
NA,NA,TRBJ2-1,TRBV5-1,CASRDPTGSSYNEQFF,TGCGCCAGCAGAGACCCCACAGGGAGCTCCTACAATGAGCAGTTCTTC
few,NA,TRBJ2-2,TRBV7-6,CASSLRGTNTGELFF,TGTGCCAGCAGCTTGCGAGGGACTAACACCGGGGAGCTGTTTTTT
NA,NA,TRBJ1-4,TRBV30,CAWRTDKTYGETNEKLFF,TGTGCCTGGAGGACGGATAAGACATACGGAGAAACTAATGAAAAACTGTTTTTT
NA,NA,TRBJ2-1,TRBV4-3,CASSQEYRGARSYNEQFF,TGCGCCAGCAGCCAAGAATATCGCGGTGCCCGCTCCTACAATGAGCAGTTCTTC
NA,NA,TRBJ2-4,TRBV5-1,CASRQDSFQAKNIQYF,TGCGCCAGCAGGCAGGACAGTTTCCAAGCCAAAAACATTCAGTACTTC
NA,TRBD2,TRBJ2-3,TRBV5-4,CASSLPRGGATDTQYF,TGTGCCAGCAGCTTGCCGCGCGGGGGGGCGACAGATACGCAGTATTTT
NA,NA,TRBJ1-3,TRBV27,CASSPTGLSGNTIYF,TGTGCCAGCAGTCCCACAGGGCTATCTGGAAACACCATATATTTT
NA,NA,TRBJ2-3,TRBV7-2,CASTPGLRGTDTQYF,TGTGCCAGCACCCCCGGGCTTCGAGGCACAGATACGCAGTATTTT
NA,NA,TRBJ1-6,TRBV6-6,CASSYLEGSGSPLHF,TGTGCCAGCAGTTACCTCGAGGGGAGCGGTTCACCCCTCCACTTT
few,TRBD2,TRBJ2-1,TRBV14,CASSPRSGGLNNEQFF,TGTGCCAGCAGCCCCAGAAGCGGGGGGTTAAACAATGAGCAGTTCTTC
few,NA,TRBJ1-2,TRBV18,CASSPPLQERNYGYTF,TGTGCCAGCTCACCACCCCTTCAGGAAAGAAACTATGGCTACACCTTC
few,TRBD2,TRBJ2-2,TRBV4-2,CASSRRLAGDGGELFF,TGTGCCAGCAGCCGCCGACTAGCGGGGGATGGCGGGGAGCTGTTTTTT
NA,NA,TRBJ2-1,TRBV18,CASSPQKGNNEQFF,TGTGCCAGCTCACCACAAAAGGGCAACAATGAGCAGTTCTTC
NA,NA,TRBJ1-3,TRBV6-5,CASSSAATIYF,TGTGCCAGCAGCTCTGCGGCCACCATATATTTT
NA,TRBD1,TRBJ1-4,TRBV7-2,CASSPGGQAEKLFF,TGTGCCAGCAGCCCAGGGGGACAGGCTGAAAAACTGTTTTTT
few,NA,TRBJ2-6,TRBV5-1,CASSSGRPTGANVLTF,TGCGCCAGCAGCTCCGGGCGGCCGACTGGGGCCAACGTCCTGACTTTC
NA,TRBD2,TRBJ2-1,TRBV28,CASVRLSAGGNEQFF,TGTGCCAGCGTTAGGCTTTCAGCGGGGGGGAATGAGCAGTTCTTC
NA,TRBD2,TRBJ2-1,TRBV6-5,CASSPRTSKEQFF,TGTGCCAGCAGTCCCAGGACTAGTAAGGAGCAGTTCTTC
few,NA,TRBJ2-2,TRBV11-3,CASSLMAGELFF,TGTGCCAGCAGCTTAATGGCCGGGGAGCTGTTTTTT
NA,NA,TRBJ2-6,TRBV5-6,CASSSQKFTLGANVLTF,TGTGCCAGCAGCTCCCAGAAATTTACTCTGGGGGCCAACGTCCTGACTTTC
few,TRBD2,TRBJ2-7,TRBV5-6,CASSLERGPAYEQYF,TGTGCCAGCAGCCTTGAGCGGGGGCCCGCCTACGAGCAGTACTTC
few,NA,TRBJ1-4,TRBV9,CASSVGGVWTNEKLFF,TGTGCCAGCAGCGTGGGGGGCGTTTGGACTAATGAAAAACTGTTTTTT
NA,TRBD1,TRBJ2-7,TRBV5-4,CASSTDRGDEQYF,TGTGCCAGCAGCACGGACAGGGGTGACGAGCAGTACTTC
NA,TRBD2,TRBJ2-1,TRBV7-9,CASSSKGLAGDYNEQFF,TGTGCCAGCAGCAGTAAAGGACTAGCGGGGGATTACAATGAGCAGTTCTTC
few,NA,TRBJ1-5,TRBV7-2,CASSPVRNQPQHF,TGTGCCAGCAGCCCTGTCCGCAATCAGCCCCAGCATTTT
NA,TRBD1,TRBJ1-4,TRBV7-9,CASSEGQGLSNEKLFF,TGTGCCAGCAGCGAGGGACAGGGACTTTCTAATGAAAAACTGTTTTTT
NA,NA,TRBJ1-2,TRBV10-3,CAISQQVNYGYTF,TGTGCCATCAGCCAACAGGTTAACTATGGCTACACCTTC
NA,NA,TRBJ1-4,TRBV7-9,CASKETATNEKLFF,TGTGCCAGCAAGGAGACAGCAACTAATGAAAAACTGTTTTTT
NA,NA,TRBJ2-1,TRBV18,CASSLGQRENNEQFF,TGTGCCAGCTCCTTAGGACAGAGGGAGAACAATGAGCAGTTCTTC
NA,NA,TRBJ2-7,TRBV7-2,CASSFEGTSGEQYF,TGTGCCAGCAGCTTTGAGGGGACCTCGGGGGAGCAGTACTTC
NA,TRBD2,TRBJ2-3,TRBV5-6,CASSRLAGATDTQYF,TGTGCCAGCAGCCGACTAGCGGGGGCGACGGATACGCAGTATTTT
few,TRBD1,TRBJ1-5,TRBV2,CASRLGQGDQPQHF,TGTGCCAGCAGGTTGGGACAGGGAGATCAGCCCCAGCATTTT
NA,NA,TRBJ2-6,TRBV28,CASTVGGSGANVLTF,TGTGCCAGCACCGTAGGGGGCTCTGGGGCCAACGTCCTGACTTTC
few,TRBD1,TRBJ1-1,TRBV12-5,CASGPPTGKNTEAFF,TGTGCTAGTGGACCCCCGACAGGGAAGAACACTGAAGCTTTCTTT
NA,TRBD1,TRBJ1-2,TRBV5-1,CASSKGTGVGYTF,TGCGCCAGCAGCAAAGGGACAGGGGTCGGCTACACCTTC
NA,NA,TRBJ2-3,TRBV18,CASSPTWTTTDTQYF,TGTGCCAGCTCACCAACATGGACTACCACAGATACGCAGTATTTT
NA,NA,TRBJ2-5,TRBV7-2,CASSSFTGQETQYF,TGTGCCAGCAGCTCCTTCACAGGGCAAGAGACCCAGTACTTC
NA,NA,TRBJ1-5,TRBV18,CASSPDRGSQPQHF,TGTGCCAGCTCACCAGATAGGGGCAGTCAGCCCCAGCATTTT
NA,NA,TRBJ1-2,TRBV19,CASTGGLSYGYTF,TGTGCCAGTACGGGGGGATTAAGCTATGGCTACACCTTC